These 8 T cell receptor beta chains came from one sample sequenced in a study of blood T cell repertoires in COVID-19. The method was immunoSEQ multiplex PCR; TCRdb's version includes in-frame clones alone and lacks a portion of them. This sample has 100,000 to 120,000 clones; approximately 83% occur once, and the top ten carry roughly 4.1%. Sequenced input: peripheral blood. These receptors were obtained from a woman between 70 and 85 years old with acute or convalescent COVID-19.

The CDR3 spells CASSESYGGNGYTF. CDR3 sequence (DNA): TGTGCCAGCAGTGAATCGTACGGGGGGAATGGCTACACCTTC. The chain couples TRBV6-1 to TRBJ1-2; D might be TRBD1 (5 bases). This CDR3 is 14 amino acids long. V was cut by 2 bases and J by 6 bases, with 13 bases left in between. The germline V gene encodes CDR1 MNHNS and CDR2 SASEGT.

The CDR3 protein is CASSLDRAAGHKGNTIYF. The CDR3 region has the DNA TGTGCCAGCAGTTTAGACAGGGCAGCTGGGCACAAAGGAAACACCATATATTTT. This chain connects TRBV28 to TRBJ1-3; 7 positions match TRBD1. This CDR3 has 18 residues. Germline V gives CDR1 MDHEN, CDR2 SYDVKM. Trimming cost V 2 bases and J 4 bases; bases outside gene matches: 14.

V usage is TRBV2 and J usage is TRBJ2-4, with TRBD1 matching 7 bases. Germline lookup yields CDR1 SNHLY and CDR2 FYNNEI. J was trimmed by 4 bases and V by 6 bases; bases with no gene match: 9. The length of the CDR3 is 15 residues. Written as DNA, the CDR3 is TGTGCCAGCAGGGGAGCGAGGGGGCAGAAAAACATTCAGTACTTC. Translation gives CASRGARGQKNIQYF.

The CDR3 protein is CASSRVGSTTNEKLFF. The DNA of the CDR3 is TGTGCCAGCAGCCGGGTCGGGTCTACAACTAATGAAAAACTGTTTTTT. The rearrangement joins TRBV5-5 to TRBJ1-4; no firm D call. Germline V gene sequence: CDR1 SGHKS, CDR2 YYEKEE (reference sequence). The CDR3 runs 16 residues. V dropped 4 bases and J dropped 0 bases, with 13 bases sitting between them.

V usage is TRBV6-6 and J usage is TRBJ1-5; perhaps TRBD1 as D (6 bases). Trimming left V 7 bases short and J 2 bases short, with 12 bases between. The CDR3 consists of 14 residues. Germline loops: CDR1 MNHNY, CDR2 SVGAGI (reference sequence). The CDR3 reads CASTQGKGNQPQHF. DNA for the CDR3: TGTGCCAGCACCCAGGGGAAGGGCAATCAGCCCCAGCATTTT.

The CDR3 DNA reads TGTGCCAGCAGCTTTCGGTGGCGGGAGTCCGATGAGCAGTTCTTC. Translation gives CASSFRWRESDEQFF. V is TRBV5-8 and J is TRBJ2-1; 7 nucleotides match TRBD2. Germline values: CDR1 SGHTS, CDR2 YDEGEE. The CDR3 covers 15 residues. The J segment lost 8 bases and the V segment lost 2 bases, leaving 10 bases of the junction unmatched.

The chain uses TRBV7-2 and TRBJ2-1; D remains ambiguous. There are 13 residues in the CDR3. V was trimmed by 3 bases and J by 3 bases, leaving 6 bases between them. The germline V gene has CDR1 SGHTA and CDR2 FQGNSA. CDR3 coding DNA: TGTGCCAGCAGCTTTCCTTACTACAATGAGCAGTTCTTC. Translation gives CASSFPYYNEQFF.

This clone was observed a single time. The J gene is TRBJ2-6, the V gene TRBV10-3, with no clear D. V lost 0 bases, J lost 2 bases, and 5 bases lay in between. From germline, CDR1 is ENHRY and CDR2 SYGVKD. The CDR3 is made up of 15 amino acids. The CDR3 here is CAISESRAGANVLTF. The CDR3 nucleotides read TGTGCCATCAGTGAGTCGAGAGCTGGGGCCAACGTCCTGACTTTC.